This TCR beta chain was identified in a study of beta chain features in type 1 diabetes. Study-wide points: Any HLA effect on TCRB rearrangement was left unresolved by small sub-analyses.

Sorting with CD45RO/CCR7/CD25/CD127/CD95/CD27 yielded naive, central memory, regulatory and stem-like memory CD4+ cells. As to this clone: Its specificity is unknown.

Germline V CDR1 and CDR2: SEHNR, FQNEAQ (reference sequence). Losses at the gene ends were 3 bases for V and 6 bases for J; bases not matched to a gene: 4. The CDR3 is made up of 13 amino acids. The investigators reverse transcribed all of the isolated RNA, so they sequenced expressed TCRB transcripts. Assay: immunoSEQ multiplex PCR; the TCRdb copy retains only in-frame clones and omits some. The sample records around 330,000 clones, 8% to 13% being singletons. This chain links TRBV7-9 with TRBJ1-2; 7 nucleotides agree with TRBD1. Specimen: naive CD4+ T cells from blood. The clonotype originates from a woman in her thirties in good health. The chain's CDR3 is CASSFGTENGYTF. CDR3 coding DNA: TGTGCCAGCAGCTTTGGGACAGAAAATGGCTACACCTTC. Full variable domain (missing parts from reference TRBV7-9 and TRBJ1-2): DTGVSQNPRHKITKRGQNVTFRCDPISEHNRLYWYRQTLGQGPEFLTYFQNEAQLEKSRLLSDRFSAERPKGSFSTLEIQRTEQGDSAMYLCASSFGTENGYTFGSGTRLTVV.